A single sample gave rise to the 21 T cell receptor beta chains below, sequenced in a study of human T cells and chemical hapten exposure. MiXCR was run by TCRdb on the RACE reads, yielding one entry per CDR3 protein. The profile covers roughly 100,000 distinct CDR3 sequences, with roughly 8% appearing a single time and around 2.8% taken by the ten largest. Time point meaning: healthy volunteer bleed at 2 weeks. Unseparated into fractions, whole blood served as the source from which total RNA was extracted. Sequences were obtained from whole blood. These TCRs come from a female donor in good health. Some clones in this sample may be carry-over from other donors' samples.

This clonotype was detected many times. The rearrangement links TRBV29-1 to TRBJ2-2, with no clear D. The CDR3 loop spans 12 amino acids. V lost 2 bases, J lost 1 base, and 2 bases lay in between. CDR1 and CDR2 (germline): SQVTM, ANQGSEA. This chain's CDR3 is CSVERNTGELFF. CDR3 DNA: TGCAGCGTTGAAAGGAACACCGGGGAGCTGTTTTTT.

This clonotype was seen a few times. The chain joins TRBV24-1 to TRBJ2-1; possibly TRBD2 for D (6 bases). The CDR3 length is 12 residues. CDR1 is KGHDR and CDR2 is SFDVKD in the germline V gene. Trimming left V 0 bases short and J 10 bases short, with 6 bases between. The CDR3 region is CATSDLGLEQFF. Written as DNA, the CDR3 is TGTGCCACCAGTGATTTGGGACTAGAGCAGTTCTTC.

This clonotype was seen repeatedly, ten times or more. The chain links TRBV7-2 to TRBJ2-7; D call uncertain. Germline CDR1 reads SGHTA; CDR2 reads FQGNSA. Between the trimmed V and J ends, which lost 5 bases and 2 bases, there was a span of 10 bases. This CDR3 contains 13 residues. The CDR3 coding sequence is TGTGCCAGCAGCCCGACAAGCACCTACGAGCAGTACTTC. Its protein is CASSPTSTYEQYF.

This clonotype was seen a few times. J is TRBJ2-6 and V is TRBV6-1; 7 positions agree with TRBD2. The germline CDR1 and CDR2 sequences are MNHNS and SASEGT. The CDR3 has 14 residues. The V segment lost 8 bases and the J segment 3 bases; nucleotides outside the gene matches: 4. The CDR3 sequence is CASLGGNGANVLTF. CDR3 DNA sequence: TGTGCCAGCTTGGGGGGGAATGGGGCCAACGTCCTGACTTTC.

A few counts support this clonotype. The chain recombines TRBV27 with TRBJ1-1, with 7 bases aligning to TRBD1. Looked up from germline, CDR1 is MNHEY and CDR2 is SMNVEV (reference sequence). This CDR3 is 18 amino acids long. Trimming at V came to 4 bases and at J to 2 bases, leaving 16 bases not matched to a gene. CDR3 protein: CASSSLRVRTGGNTEAFF. CDR3 DNA: TGTGCCAGCAGTTCGCTCCGGGTCAGGACAGGAGGTAACACTGAAGCTTTCTTT.

This clonotype appeared a few times. The rearrangement joins TRBV23-1 to TRBJ2-7; the D is unclear. TRBV23-1 is an ORF, with its function uncertain. Trimming removed 3 bases from V and 2 bases from J, with 5 bases in between. This CDR3 spans 12 amino acids. CDR3 in amino acids: CASSHSAYEQYF. CDR3 bases: TGCGCCAGCAGTCATTCGGCCTACGAGCAGTACTTC.

The chain couples TRBV4-1 to TRBJ2-1; the D call may be TRBD1 or TRBD2 (6 bases each). The CDR3 spans 13 residues. The V gene's germline CDR1 is MGHRA and CDR2 YSYEKL. V lost 1 base and J 9 bases, leaving 10 bases between the germline ends. The CDR3 DNA is TGCGCCAGCAGCCAAGGGGGGCGGGGTGAGCAGTTCTTC. Protein product: CASSQGGRGEQFF.

The chain employs TRBV5-1 and TRBJ1-5; D may be TRBD1 (6 bases). Germline V CDR1 and CDR2: SGHRS, YFSETQ. Trimming removed 5 bases from V and 0 bases from J, with 12 bases in between. The CDR3 is 15 residues long. The CDR3 coding sequence is TGCGCCAGCAGACAGGGACCTTATAGCAATCAGCCCCAGCATTTT. This gives the protein CASRQGPYSNQPQHF.

A few counts support this clonotype. J is TRBJ2-3 and V is TRBV28; no reliable D call. This CDR3 has 15 amino acids. CDR1 and CDR2 from the germline V gene are MDHEN and SYDVKM. The V and J ends lost 3 bases and 1 base respectively, with 11 bases between them. CDR3 sequence: CASSFSPSGTDTQYF. Here the CDR3 DNA reads TGTGCCAGCAGTTTTTCTCCGTCCGGCACAGATACGCAGTATTTT.

This chain uses TRBV5-1 with TRBJ2-1; D possibly corresponds to TRBD1 (6 bases). CDR3 size: 15 residues. The V end lost 3 bases, the J end lost 4 bases, and 14 bases lay between the germline ends. Per germline, CDR1 SGHRS and CDR2 YFSETQ. DNA for the CDR3: TGCGCCAGCAGCTCCGGGACAAACTATTACAATGAGCAGTTCTTC. Its protein product is CASSSGTNYYNEQFF.

This clonotype has just a few counts. In DNA form, the CDR3 reads TGTGCCAGCAGTTTAGGGACAGACAATGAAAAACTGTTTTTT. Its protein is CASSLGTDNEKLFF. The chain uses TRBV27 and TRBJ1-4; 7 bases fit TRBD1. Unmatched junction bases numbered 2, after V lost 2 bases and J lost 5 bases. The CDR3 has 14 amino acids. Per germline, CDR1 MNHEY and CDR2 SMNVEV (reference sequence).

Concerning this clonotype itself: A much larger clonotype is one base distant, so this may be a read error. In DNA form, the CDR3 reads TGTGTCAGCAGCTTACAGGGGGAAGAGACCCAGTACTTC. This gives the protein CVSSLQGEETQYF. V gene TRBV5-5 combines with J gene TRBJ2-5; 8 nucleotides line up with TRBD1. Germline V gene data show CDR1 as SGHKS and CDR2 as YYEKEE (reference sequence). This CDR3 region has 13 residues.

This chain joins TRBV20-1 and TRBJ2-3, with 14 bases fitting TRBD2. Per germline, CDR1 DFQATT and CDR2 SNEGSKA (reference sequence). J gave up 1 base and V 6 bases, and 9 bases lay outside the gene matches. This CDR3 is 17 amino acids long. CDR3: CSASGLAGDGGTDTQYF. CDR3 sequence (DNA): TGCAGTGCCTCGGGACTAGCGGGAGACGGAGGCACAGATACGCAGTATTTT.

In this sample, this clonotype turned up a few times. V usage is TRBV4-1 and J usage is TRBJ1-2; D is uncertain. V was pared by 4 bases and J by 0 bases, with 6 bases between. The CDR3 spans 13 residues. The germline gives CDR1 MGHRA, CDR2 YSYEKL. As DNA, the CDR3 is TGCGCCAGCAGCCTCCTTTCTAACTATGGCTACACCTTC. As protein: CASSLLSNYGYTF.

This clonotype was seen a few times. This chain joins TRBV23-1 and TRBJ2-6; 7 nucleotides match TRBD2. TRBV23-1 is marked as an open reading frame, function uncertain. V lost 5 bases, J lost 1 base, and 8 bases stayed unmatched. The length of the CDR3 is 17 residues. Here the CDR3 reads CASSSPSGASGANVLTF. The CDR3 region has the DNA TGCGCCAGCAGTTCCCCGAGCGGGGCGTCTGGGGCCAACGTCCTGACTTTC.

This clonotype was counted a few times. The chain employs TRBV9 and TRBJ2-7, with 9 positions matching TRBD1. This CDR3 contains 15 residues. The V segment lost 3 bases and the J segment 2 bases; nucleotides outside the gene matches: 6. Germline V gene sequence: CDR1 SGDLS, CDR2 YYNGEE. The CDR3 DNA reads as TGTGCCAGCAGCGGGAACAGGGGGCCTCCCTACGAGCAGTACTTC. Translating it yields CASSGNRGPPYEQYF.

This clonotype came up many times. This chain links TRBV20-1 with TRBJ2-2; perhaps TRBD2 as D (7 bases). The germline V gene encodes CDR1 DFQATT and CDR2 SNEGSKA (reference sequence). There are 14 residues in the CDR3. The ends were cut back, 4 bases at V and 7 bases at J, with 16 bases in the middle. The CDR3: CSATSGGAVGELFF. The CDR3 region has the DNA TGCAGTGCTACCAGTGGGGGGGCAGTCGGGGAGCTGTTTTTT.

Sample share makes this clonotype medium-sized. The chain employs TRBV20-1 and TRBJ2-1; D unclear. Looked up from germline, CDR1 is DFQATT and CDR2 is SNEGSKA (reference sequence). V shed 1 base and J shed 7 bases, with 14 bases lying between them. The CDR3 is 14 amino acids. CDR3 coding DNA: TGCAGTGCTAGAGCCCCGCGCGAGGTAAATGAGCAGTTCTTC. It codes for CSARAPREVNEQFF.

This clonotype was recorded many times. The genes are TRBV6-2 or TRBV6-3 and TRBJ1-5, with TRBD1 matching over 8 bases. The CDR3 runs 13 residues. Trimming removed 7 bases from V and 7 bases from J; junction bases left unmatched: 6. CDR1 is MNHEY, CDR2 SVGEGT, per germline. CDR3: CASTDRAEQPQHF. As DNA, the CDR3 is TGTGCCAGCACGGACAGGGCGGAGCAGCCCCAGCATTTT.

V and J are TRBV19 and TRBJ2-1, with 14 bases identical to TRBD2. The CDR3 is 19 amino acids. The V and J ends lost 5 bases and 5 bases, in that order; junction bases with no gene match: 14. Germline assignment: CDR1 LNHDA and CDR2 SQIVND (reference sequence). The CDR3 DNA is TGTGCCAGTAGTGACCAGAGCGGGACTAGCGGGAGTCGTCACAATGAGCAGTTCTTC. As protein: CASSDQSGTSGSRHNEQFF.

This clonotype was seen more than once but under ten times. The CDR3: CASSLMPAKNIQYF. The CDR3 DNA is TGTGCCAGCAGCTTAATGCCAGCCAAAAACATTCAGTACTTC. V is TRBV7-2 and J is TRBJ2-4, with no clear D. Germline V CDR1 and CDR2: SGHTA, FQGNSA. This CDR3 has 14 residues. Deletions cut 2 bases from V and 0 bases from J, with 5 bases between.